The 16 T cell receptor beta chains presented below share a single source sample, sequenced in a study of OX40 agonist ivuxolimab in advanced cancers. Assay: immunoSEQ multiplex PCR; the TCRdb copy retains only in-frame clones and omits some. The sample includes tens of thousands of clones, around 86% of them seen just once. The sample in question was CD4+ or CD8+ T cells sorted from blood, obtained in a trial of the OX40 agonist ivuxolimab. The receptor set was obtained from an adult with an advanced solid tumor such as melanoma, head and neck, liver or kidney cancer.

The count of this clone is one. The CDR3 DNA follows: TGCGCCAGCAGCTTGGATTACAGGCCGAGAGAGACCCAGTACTTC. Translation gives CASSLDYRPRETQYF. This chain uses TRBV5-1 with TRBJ2-5; a weak D match, TRBD1 (5 bases). The CDR3 spans 15 residues. Germline V gives CDR1 SGHRS, CDR2 YFSETQ. Trimming took off 0 bases at V and 4 bases at J, with 13 bases between the two ends.

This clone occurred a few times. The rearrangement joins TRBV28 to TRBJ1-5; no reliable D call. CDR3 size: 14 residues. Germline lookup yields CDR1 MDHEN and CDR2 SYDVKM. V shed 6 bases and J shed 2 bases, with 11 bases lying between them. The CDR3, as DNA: TGTGCCAGCAGCCCCGTCGGCGGCAATCAGCCCCAGCATTTT. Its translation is CASSPVGGNQPQHF.

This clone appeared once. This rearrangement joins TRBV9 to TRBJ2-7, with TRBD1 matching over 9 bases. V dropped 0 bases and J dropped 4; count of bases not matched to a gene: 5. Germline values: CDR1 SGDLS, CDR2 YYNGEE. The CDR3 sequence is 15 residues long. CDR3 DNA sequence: TGTGCCAGCAGCGTAGGGACAGGGGCCTTTTACGAGCAGTACTTC. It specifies CASSVGTGAFYEQYF.

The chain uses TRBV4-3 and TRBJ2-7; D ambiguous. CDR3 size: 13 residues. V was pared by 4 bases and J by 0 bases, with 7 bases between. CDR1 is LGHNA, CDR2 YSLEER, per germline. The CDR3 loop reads CASSPRSSYEQYF. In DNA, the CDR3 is TGCGCCAGCAGCCCCCGGAGCTCCTACGAGCAGTACTTC.

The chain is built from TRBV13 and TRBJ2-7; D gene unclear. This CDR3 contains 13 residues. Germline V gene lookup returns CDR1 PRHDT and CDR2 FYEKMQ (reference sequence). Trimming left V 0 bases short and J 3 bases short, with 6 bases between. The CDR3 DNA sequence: TGTGCCAGCAGCTTAGGTCAGAACTACGAGCAGTACTTC. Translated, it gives CASSLGQNYEQYF.

CDR3 nucleotides: TGTGCCAGCAGCTTGGCGACACGGACCCAGTACTTC. Its protein product is CASSLATRTQYF. The chain links TRBV5-6 to TRBJ2-5; no clear D gene. The length of the CDR3 is 12 residues. CDR1 SGHDT and CDR2 YYEEEE come from the germline V gene. The V gene lost 0 bases and the J gene lost 7 bases, with 7 bases spanning the gap.

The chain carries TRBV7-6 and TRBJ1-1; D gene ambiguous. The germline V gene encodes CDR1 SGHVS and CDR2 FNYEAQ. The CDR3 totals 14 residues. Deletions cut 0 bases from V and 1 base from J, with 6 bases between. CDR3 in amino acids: CASSLAFPNTEAFF. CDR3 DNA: TGTGCCAGCAGCTTAGCGTTTCCGAACACTGAAGCTTTCTTT.

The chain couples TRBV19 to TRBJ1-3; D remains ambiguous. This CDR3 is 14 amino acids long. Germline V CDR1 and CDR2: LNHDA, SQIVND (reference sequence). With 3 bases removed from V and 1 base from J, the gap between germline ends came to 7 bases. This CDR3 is CASSMLTSGNTIYF. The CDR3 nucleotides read TGTGCCAGTAGTATGCTCACTTCTGGAAACACCATATATTTT.

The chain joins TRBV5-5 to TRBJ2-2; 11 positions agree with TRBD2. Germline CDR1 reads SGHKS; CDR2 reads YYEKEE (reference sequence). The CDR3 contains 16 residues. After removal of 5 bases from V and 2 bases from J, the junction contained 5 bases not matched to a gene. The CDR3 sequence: CASSGTSGGNTGELFF. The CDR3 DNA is TGTGCCAGCAGTGGAACTAGCGGGGGAAACACCGGGGAGCTGTTTTTT.

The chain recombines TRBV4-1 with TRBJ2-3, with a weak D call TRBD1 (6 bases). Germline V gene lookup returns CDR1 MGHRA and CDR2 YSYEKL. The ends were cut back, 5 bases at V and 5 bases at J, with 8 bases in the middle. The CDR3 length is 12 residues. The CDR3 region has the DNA TGCGCCAGCAGCTCGGACAGAGATACGCAGTATTTT. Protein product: CASSSDRDTQYF.

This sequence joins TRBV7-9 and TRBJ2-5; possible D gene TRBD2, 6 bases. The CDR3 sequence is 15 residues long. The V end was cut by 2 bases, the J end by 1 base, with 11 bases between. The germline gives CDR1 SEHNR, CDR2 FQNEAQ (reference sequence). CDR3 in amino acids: CASSLRKGLQETQYF. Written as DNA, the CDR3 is TGTGCCAGCAGCTTACGTAAGGGACTCCAAGAGACCCAGTACTTC.

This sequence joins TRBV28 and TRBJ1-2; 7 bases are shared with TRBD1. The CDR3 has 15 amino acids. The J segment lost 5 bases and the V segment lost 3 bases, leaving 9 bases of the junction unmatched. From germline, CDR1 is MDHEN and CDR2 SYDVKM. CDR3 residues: CASSFVGQVFYGYTF. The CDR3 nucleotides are TGTGCCAGCAGTTTCGTAGGACAGGTGTTTTATGGCTACACCTTC.

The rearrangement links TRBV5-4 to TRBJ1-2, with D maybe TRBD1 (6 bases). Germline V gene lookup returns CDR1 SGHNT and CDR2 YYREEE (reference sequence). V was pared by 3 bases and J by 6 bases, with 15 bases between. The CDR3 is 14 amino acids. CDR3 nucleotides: TGTGCCAGCAGCTCTACCAGGGGTAGCGATGGCTACACCTTC. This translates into CASSSTRGSDGYTF.

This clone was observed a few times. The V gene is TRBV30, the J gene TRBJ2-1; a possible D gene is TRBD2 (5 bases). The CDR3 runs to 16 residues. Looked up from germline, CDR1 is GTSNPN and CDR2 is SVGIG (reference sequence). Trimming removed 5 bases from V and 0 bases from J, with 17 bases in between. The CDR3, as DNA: TGTGCCTGGGAAGAGGGCTCCTACAGCTCCTACAATGAGCAGTTCTTC. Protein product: CAWEEGSYSSYNEQFF.

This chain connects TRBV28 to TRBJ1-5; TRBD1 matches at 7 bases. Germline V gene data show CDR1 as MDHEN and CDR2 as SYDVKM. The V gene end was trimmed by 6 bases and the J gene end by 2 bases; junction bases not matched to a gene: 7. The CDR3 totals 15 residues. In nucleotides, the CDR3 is TGTGCCAGCAGCCCAGATCAGGGGGGCAATCAGCCCCAGCATTTT. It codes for CASSPDQGGNQPQHF.

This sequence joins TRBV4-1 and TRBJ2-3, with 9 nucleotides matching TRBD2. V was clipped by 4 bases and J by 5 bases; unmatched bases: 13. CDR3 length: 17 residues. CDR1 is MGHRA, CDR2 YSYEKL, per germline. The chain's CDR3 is CASSLPYGGRAQDTQYF. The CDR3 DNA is TGCGCCAGCAGCCTCCCTTATGGCGGGAGGGCCCAAGATACGCAGTATTTT.